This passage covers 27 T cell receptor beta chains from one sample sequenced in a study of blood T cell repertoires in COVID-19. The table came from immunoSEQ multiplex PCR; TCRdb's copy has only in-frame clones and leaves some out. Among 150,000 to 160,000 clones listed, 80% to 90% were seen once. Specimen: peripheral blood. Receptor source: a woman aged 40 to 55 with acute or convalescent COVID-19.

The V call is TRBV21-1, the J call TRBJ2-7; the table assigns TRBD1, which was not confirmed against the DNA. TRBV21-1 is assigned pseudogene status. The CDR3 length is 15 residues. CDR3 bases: TGTGCCAGCAGCAATAACCGGGACAGTTCTCACGAGCAGTACTTC. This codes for CASSNNRDSSHEQYF.

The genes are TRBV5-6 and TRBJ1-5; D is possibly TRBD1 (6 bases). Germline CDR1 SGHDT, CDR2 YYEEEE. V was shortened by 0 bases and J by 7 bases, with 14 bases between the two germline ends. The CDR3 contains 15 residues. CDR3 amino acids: CASSLAGGARQPQHF. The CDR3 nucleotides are TGTGCCAGCAGCTTGGCCGGGGGGGCGCGCCAGCCCCAGCATTTT. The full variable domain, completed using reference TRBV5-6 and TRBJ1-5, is DAGVTQSPTHLIKTRGQQVTLRCSPKSGHDTVSWYQQALGQGPQFIFQYYEEEERQRGNFPDRFSGHQFPNYSSELNVNALLLGDSALYLCASSLAGGARQPQHFGDGTRLSIL.

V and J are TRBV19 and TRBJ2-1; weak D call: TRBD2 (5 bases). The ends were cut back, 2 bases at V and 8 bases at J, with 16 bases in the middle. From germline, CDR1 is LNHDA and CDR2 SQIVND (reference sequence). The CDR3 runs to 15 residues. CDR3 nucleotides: TGTGCCAGTAGTATAAGAGGGCTAGTTGGTGATGAGCAGTTCTTC. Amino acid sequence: CASSIRGLVGDEQFF.

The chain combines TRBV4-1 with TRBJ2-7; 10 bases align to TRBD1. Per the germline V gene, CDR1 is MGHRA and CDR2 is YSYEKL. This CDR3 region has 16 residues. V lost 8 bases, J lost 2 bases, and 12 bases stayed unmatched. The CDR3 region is CASEANGTGETYEQYF. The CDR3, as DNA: TGCGCCAGCGAAGCTAATGGGACAGGGGAAACCTACGAGCAGTACTTC.

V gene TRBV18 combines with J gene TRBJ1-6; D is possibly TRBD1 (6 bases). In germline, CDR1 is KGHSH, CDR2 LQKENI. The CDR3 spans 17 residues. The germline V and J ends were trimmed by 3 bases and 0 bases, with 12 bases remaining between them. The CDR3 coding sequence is TGTGCCAGCTCACCGGCGACAGGCCTCTCCTATAATTCACCCCTCCACTTT. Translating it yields CASSPATGLSYNSPLHF. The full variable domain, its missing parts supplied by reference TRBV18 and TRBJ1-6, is NAGVMQNPRHLVRRRGQEARLRCSPMKGHSHVYWYRQLPEEGLKFMVYLQKENIIDESGMPKERFSAEFPKEGPSILRIQQVVRGDSAAYFCASSPATGLSYNSPLHFGNGTRLTVT.

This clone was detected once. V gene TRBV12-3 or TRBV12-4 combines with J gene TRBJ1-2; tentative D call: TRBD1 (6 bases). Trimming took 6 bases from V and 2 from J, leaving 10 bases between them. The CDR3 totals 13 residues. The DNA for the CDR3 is TGTGCCAGCAGCAAAACAGGGAACTATGGCTACACCTTC. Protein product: CASSKTGNYGYTF.

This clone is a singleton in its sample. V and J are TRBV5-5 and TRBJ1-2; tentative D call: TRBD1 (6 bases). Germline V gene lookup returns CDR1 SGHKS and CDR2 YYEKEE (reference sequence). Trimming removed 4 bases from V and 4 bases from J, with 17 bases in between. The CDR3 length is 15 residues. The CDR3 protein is CASSGLQQGIYGYTF. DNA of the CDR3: TGTGCCAGCAGCGGGCTACAACAGGGAATCTATGGCTACACCTTC.

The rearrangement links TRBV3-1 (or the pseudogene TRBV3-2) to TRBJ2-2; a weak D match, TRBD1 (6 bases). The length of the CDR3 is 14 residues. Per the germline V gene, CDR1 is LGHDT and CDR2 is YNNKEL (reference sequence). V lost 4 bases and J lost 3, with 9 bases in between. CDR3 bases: TGTGCCAGCAGCCCAGGGGTTCACACCGGGGAGCTGTTTTTT. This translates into CASSPGVHTGELFF.

The CDR3 region has the DNA TGTGCCAGCAGCTTGGTTTTATCAGGGGGCAACGAGCAGTACTTC. This translates into CASSLVLSGGNEQYF. The rearrangement links TRBV5-5 to TRBJ2-7, with 8 positions matching TRBD1. After removal of 0 bases from V and 5 bases from J, the junction contained 7 bases not matched to a gene. The CDR3 extends over 15 amino acids. Germline V gene data show CDR1 as SGHKS and CDR2 as YYEKEE (reference sequence).

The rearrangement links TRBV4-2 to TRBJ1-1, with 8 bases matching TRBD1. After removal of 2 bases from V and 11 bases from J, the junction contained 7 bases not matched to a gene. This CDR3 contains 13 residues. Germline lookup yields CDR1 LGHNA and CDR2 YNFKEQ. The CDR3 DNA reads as TGTGCCAGCAGCCAACGGGACAGGTTCGAGGCTTTCTTT. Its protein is CASSQRDRFEAFF.

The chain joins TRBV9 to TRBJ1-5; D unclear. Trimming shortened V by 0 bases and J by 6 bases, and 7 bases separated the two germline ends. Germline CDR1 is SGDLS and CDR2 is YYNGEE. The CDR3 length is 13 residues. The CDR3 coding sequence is TGTGCCAGCAGCGTAGGAGGGTCTCAGCCCCAGCATTTT. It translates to CASSVGGSQPQHF.

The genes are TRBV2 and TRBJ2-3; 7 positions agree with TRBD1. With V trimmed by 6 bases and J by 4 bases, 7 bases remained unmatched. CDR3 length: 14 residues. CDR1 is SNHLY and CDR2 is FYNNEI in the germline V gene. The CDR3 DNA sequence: TGTGCCAGCAGGCCACAGGGGAGTTCAGATACGCAGTATTTT. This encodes CASRPQGSSDTQYF.

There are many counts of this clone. DNA of the CDR3: TGTGCCAGCAGCCTGGGACTAGCGGGAGTCGAGCAGTACTTC. This codes for CASSLGLAGVEQYF. This chain connects TRBV13 to TRBJ2-7, with TRBD2 matching 14 bases. V lost 5 bases and J lost 6; bases outside the gene matches: 3. This CDR3 region has 14 residues. Per the germline V gene, CDR1 is PRHDT and CDR2 is FYEKMQ (reference sequence).

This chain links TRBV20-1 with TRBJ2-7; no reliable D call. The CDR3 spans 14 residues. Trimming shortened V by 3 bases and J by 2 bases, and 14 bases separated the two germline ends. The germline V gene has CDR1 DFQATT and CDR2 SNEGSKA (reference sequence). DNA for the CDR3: TGCAGTGCTAGTCTGGCCCTTTCAACCTACGAGCAGTACTTC. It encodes CSASLALSTYEQYF.

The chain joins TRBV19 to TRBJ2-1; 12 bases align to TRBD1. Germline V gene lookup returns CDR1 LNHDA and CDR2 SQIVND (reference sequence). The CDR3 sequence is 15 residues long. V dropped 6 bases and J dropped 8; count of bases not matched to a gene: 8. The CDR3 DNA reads TGTGCCAGTAGAACCCGGGACAGGGGGCACCATGAGCAGTTCTTC. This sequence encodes CASRTRDRGHHEQFF.

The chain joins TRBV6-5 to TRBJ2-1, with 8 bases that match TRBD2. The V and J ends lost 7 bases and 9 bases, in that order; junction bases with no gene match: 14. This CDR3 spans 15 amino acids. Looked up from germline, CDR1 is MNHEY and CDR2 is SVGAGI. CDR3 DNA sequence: TGTGCCAGCACCGTAACCGGGACTAGGCGTGGTGAGCAGTTCTTC. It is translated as CASTVTGTRRGEQFF.

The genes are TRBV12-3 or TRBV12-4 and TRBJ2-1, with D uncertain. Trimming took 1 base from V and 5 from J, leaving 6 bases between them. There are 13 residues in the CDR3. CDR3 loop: CASSLDPNNEQFF. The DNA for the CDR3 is TGTGCCAGCAGTTTAGATCCCAACAATGAGCAGTTCTTC.

CDR3 in amino acids: CASSPTSVYNEQFF. The CDR3 nucleotides read TGTGCCAGCAGCCCTACGTCGGTGTACAATGAGCAGTTCTTC. The rearrangement joins TRBV5-4 to TRBJ2-1; D remains ambiguous. There are 14 residues in the CDR3. V lost 4 bases to trimming and J lost 4 bases, with 12 bases between them. Germline lookup yields CDR1 SGHNT and CDR2 YYREEE (reference sequence).

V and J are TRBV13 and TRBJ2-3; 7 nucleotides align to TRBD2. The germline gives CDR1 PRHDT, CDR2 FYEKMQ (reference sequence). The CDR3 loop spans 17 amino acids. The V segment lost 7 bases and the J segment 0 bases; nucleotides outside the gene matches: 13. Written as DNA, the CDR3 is TGTGCCAGCACCCTAACTACAAGCGGGACTAGCACAGATACGCAGTATTTT. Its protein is CASTLTTSGTSTDTQYF.

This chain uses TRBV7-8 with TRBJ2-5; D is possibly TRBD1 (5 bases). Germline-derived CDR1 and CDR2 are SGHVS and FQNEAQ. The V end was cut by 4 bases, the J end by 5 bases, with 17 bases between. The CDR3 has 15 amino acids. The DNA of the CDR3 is TGTGCCAGCAGCTCCTGGAGAGAGACAGTGGAGACCCAGTACTTC. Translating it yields CASSSWRETVETQYF.

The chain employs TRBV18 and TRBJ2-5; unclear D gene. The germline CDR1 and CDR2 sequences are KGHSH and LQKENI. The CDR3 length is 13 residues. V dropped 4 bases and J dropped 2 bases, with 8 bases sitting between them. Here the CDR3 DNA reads TGTGCCAGCTCACTTTCGTATCAAGAGACCCAGTACTTC. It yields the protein CASSLSYQETQYF.

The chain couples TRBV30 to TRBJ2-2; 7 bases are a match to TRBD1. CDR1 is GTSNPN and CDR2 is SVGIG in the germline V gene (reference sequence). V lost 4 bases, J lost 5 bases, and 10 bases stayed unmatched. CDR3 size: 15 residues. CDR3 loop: CAWIPRQGGTGELFF. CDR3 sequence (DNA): TGTGCCTGGATACCACGACAGGGTGGGACCGGGGAGCTGTTTTTT.

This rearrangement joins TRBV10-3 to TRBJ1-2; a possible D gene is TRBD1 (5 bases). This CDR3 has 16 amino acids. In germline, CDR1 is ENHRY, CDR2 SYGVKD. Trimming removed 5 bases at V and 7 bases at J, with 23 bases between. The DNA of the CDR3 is TGTGCCATCAGTCCCTCAATGGGGGGAAAGAGCCCTGGCTACACCTTC. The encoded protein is CAISPSMGGKSPGYTF.

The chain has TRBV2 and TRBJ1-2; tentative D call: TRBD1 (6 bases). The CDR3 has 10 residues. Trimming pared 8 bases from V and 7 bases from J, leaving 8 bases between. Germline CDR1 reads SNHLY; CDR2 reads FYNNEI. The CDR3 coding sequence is TGTGCCAGCGGGGGCATTGGCTACACCTTC. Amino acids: CASGGIGYTF.

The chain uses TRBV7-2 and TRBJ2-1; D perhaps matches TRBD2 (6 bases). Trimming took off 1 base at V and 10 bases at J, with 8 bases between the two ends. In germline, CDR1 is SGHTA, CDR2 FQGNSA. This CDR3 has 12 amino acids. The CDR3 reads CASSLVGGEQFF. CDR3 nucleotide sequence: TGTGCCAGCAGCTTAGTCGGAGGGGAGCAGTTCTTC.

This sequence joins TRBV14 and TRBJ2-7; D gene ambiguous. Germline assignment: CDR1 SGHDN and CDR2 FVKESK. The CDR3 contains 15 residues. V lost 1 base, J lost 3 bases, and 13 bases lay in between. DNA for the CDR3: TGTGCCAGCAGCCAAGTTCCAGGAACGAACTACGAGCAGTACTTC. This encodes CASSQVPGTNYEQYF.

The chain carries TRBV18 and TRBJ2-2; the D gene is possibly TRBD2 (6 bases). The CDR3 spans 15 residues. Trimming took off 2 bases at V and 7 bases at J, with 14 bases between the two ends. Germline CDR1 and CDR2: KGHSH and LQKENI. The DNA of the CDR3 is TGTGCCAGCTCACCATCTCGGGGGAATGGCGGGGAGCTGTTTTTT. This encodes CASSPSRGNGGELFF. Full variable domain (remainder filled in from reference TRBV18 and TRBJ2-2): NAGVMQNPRHLVRRRGQEARLRCSPMKGHSHVYWYRQLPEEGLKFMVYLQKENIIDESGMPKERFSAEFPKEGPSILRIQQVVRGDSAAYFCASSPSRGNGGELFFGEGSRLTVL.